Listed below are T cell receptor beta chains from one sample, sequenced in a study of OX40 agonist ivuxolimab in advanced cancers. Assay used: immunoSEQ multiplex PCR; TCRdb lists only in-frame clones, some missing. The sample has approximately 77,000 clones, around nine tenths seen once. The material was CD4+ or CD8+ T cells sorted from blood, obtained in a trial of the OX40 agonist ivuxolimab. The receptors were gathered from an adult with an advanced solid tumor such as melanoma, head and neck, liver or kidney cancer. The conserved cysteine and the conserved F or W are not part of the CDR3 here. The order of the fields is V gene, J gene, CDR3 protein.

v_call: TRBV6-5; j_call: TRBJ2-7; cdr3_aa: ASSSGQGPGEQY
v_call: TRBV5-1; j_call: TRBJ2-1; cdr3_aa: ASNRGDRVTYNEQF
v_call: TRBV5-4; j_call: TRBJ2-7; cdr3_aa: ASSPALANRGYEQY
v_call: TRBV7-2; j_call: TRBJ1-5; cdr3_aa: ASSPMGDQPQH
v_call: TRBV6-1; j_call: TRBJ2-5; cdr3_aa: ASSPGRGRQTQY
v_call: TRBV6-5; j_call: TRBJ2-7; cdr3_aa: ASRQKDRGTYEQY
v_call: TRBV18; j_call: TRBJ1-5; cdr3_aa: ASSPGQGAGQPQH
v_call: TRBV4-2; j_call: TRBJ1-1; cdr3_aa: ASSQVSGTGGGKNTEAF
v_call: TRBV19; j_call: TRBJ2-1; cdr3_aa: ASSISGSRDEQF
v_call: TRBV6-6; j_call: TRBJ1-2; cdr3_aa: ASRITGGSRDYGYT
v_call: TRBV15; j_call: TRBJ2-7; cdr3_aa: ATSREGFEQY
v_call: TRBV2; j_call: TRBJ2-4; cdr3_aa: ASSAGEGNIQY
v_call: TRBV11-2; j_call: TRBJ2-5; cdr3_aa: ASRRLAESQETQY
v_call: TRBV10-2; j_call: TRBJ2-3; cdr3_aa: ASRDSFTQY
v_call: TRBV5-4; j_call: TRBJ1-5; cdr3_aa: ASSREGAEQPQH
v_call: TRBV5-6; j_call: TRBJ1-4; cdr3_aa: ASSRGQGQEGEKLF
v_call: TRBV5-6; j_call: TRBJ1-3; cdr3_aa: ASSLLNHLSGNTIY
v_call: TRBV5-1; j_call: TRBJ1-1; cdr3_aa: ASSLTPYRESTEAF
v_call: TRBV7-2; j_call: TRBJ2-7; cdr3_aa: ASSLNPGQNYEQY
v_call: TRBV6-1; j_call: TRBJ2-2; cdr3_aa: ASSEGPAGELF
v_call: TRBV28; j_call: TRBJ1-2; cdr3_aa: ASSGGVYGYT
v_call: TRBV7-9; j_call: TRBJ1-3; cdr3_aa: ASSVGTGGNTIY
v_call: TRBV5-4; j_call: TRBJ2-4; cdr3_aa: ASSLPFGNIQY
v_call: TRBV18; j_call: TRBJ2-3; cdr3_aa: ASSPKDRDADTQY
v_call: TRBV7-2; j_call: TRBJ2-3; cdr3_aa: ASSLVPLALLTDTQY
v_call: TRBV28; j_call: TRBJ2-5; cdr3_aa: ASSLRLPGTQY
v_call: TRBV2; j_call: TRBJ2-2; cdr3_aa: ASSDQGANTGELF
v_call: TRBV28; j_call: TRBJ1-4; cdr3_aa: ASSQSSGTGEKLF
v_call: TRBV5-5; j_call: TRBJ2-4; cdr3_aa: ASSLLAALAKNIQY
v_call: TRBV2; j_call: TRBJ2-2; cdr3_aa: ASSGTGTGELF
v_call: TRBV28; j_call: TRBJ2-7; cdr3_aa: AGAGGSGDEQY
v_call: TRBV5-1; j_call: TRBJ2-1; cdr3_aa: ASSLEGGPYNEQF
v_call: TRBV9; j_call: TRBJ2-1; cdr3_aa: ASRPTSVCYNEQF
v_call: TRBV18; j_call: TRBJ2-7; cdr3_aa: ASSLDTAREQY
v_call: TRBV9; j_call: TRBJ1-2; cdr3_aa: ASSGLNRAGGYT
v_call: TRBV6-6; j_call: TRBJ1-2; cdr3_aa: ASTPLGTGRYGYT
v_call: TRBV18; j_call: TRBJ2-5; cdr3_aa: ASSLRLAGGQETQY